The source of this T cell receptor (beta chain) is a study of graft-versus-host responses after intestinal transplantation. Looking at the study overall: In this cohort, recipients had multivisceral, liver-intestinal, or isolated intestinal transplants. Tacrolimus and steroids were given for around three years to all recipients after anti-thymocyte globulin induction.

Investigators plated approximately 200,000 CFSE-labeled responder cells together with approximately 200,000 irradiated stimulator cells labeled with violet dye. Sorting of proliferating CFSE-low CD3+CD4+ and CD3+CD8+ responders took place after the reaction. Measured with immunoSEQ multiplex PCR; TCRdb has only the in-frame clones, and not every one. The top ten clones hold approximately 1.9% of a sample with about 11,000 clones, approximately 33% of them seen once. This sequence originates from a human patient who was an organ donor for intestinal transplantation. The sequenced sample was alloreactive CD4+ T cells from a mixed lymphocyte reaction culture, obtained before transplantation. Subset denoted: CFSE-low proliferating T cells sorted from approximately 6-day pre-transplant mixed lymphocyte reaction (GvH or HvG direction).

The CDR3 sequence is CASSLGGQGARGYTF. The CDR3 nucleotides are TGTGCCAGCAGCTTGGGCGGGCAGGGGGCGCGTGGCTACACCTTC. The chain links TRBV5-4 to TRBJ1-2; 8 nucleotides line up with TRBD1. Per germline, CDR1 SGHNT and CDR2 YYREEE (reference sequence). The CDR3 covers 15 residues. Losses at the gene ends were 0 bases for V and 7 bases for J; bases not matched to a gene: 8.